At least ten counts were recorded for the clone carrying this T cell receptor beta chain. No antigen is known for it. This sample was taken from a study of CD8 T cells in ankylosing spondylitis. Overall study findings and caveats: The authors reported significant enrichment of disease-linked clones in matched ankylosing spondylitis synovial fluid. Blood from ankylosing spondylitis patients appeared to carry a characteristic roughly 8-variant TCR beta motif. Previously reported in reactive arthritis synovial fluid and blood were some of the motif variants.

TCR beta libraries were made by quantitative 5'-RACE with molecular barcodes. In TCRdb, the 5' RACE reads were re-called with MiXCR into one record per CDR3 protein. Found here are over 150,000 distinct CDR3 sequences, 13% of them singletons; the top ten hold more than 15%. The clonotype comes from a male donor with ankylosing spondylitis or in good health (not recorded which). Sequencing was carried out using blood, either unsorted or a sorted T cell fraction (not recorded which).

The CDR3: CSAQDRAYEQYF. The CDR3 region has the DNA TGCAGCGCCCAGGACAGGGCGTACGAGCAGTACTTC. V gene TRBV29-1 combines with J gene TRBJ2-7, with 8 bases aligning to TRBD1. V gave up 7 bases and J gave up 4 bases; unmatched junction bases: 6. CDR1 is SQVTM, CDR2 ANQGSEA, per germline. The CDR3 has 12 residues.